These T cell receptor beta chains were read from a single sample in a study of T cells after yellow fever vaccination. TCRdb processed the 5' RACE reads anew with MiXCR; each CDR3 protein has one entry. The sample shows 320,000 or so distinct CDR3 sequences, around 8.1% of them seen only once. Sequencing used PBMCs, obtained about 49 days after the first yellow fever vaccination. The receptors shown here come from a man between 18 and 35 years old who received the YFV17D yellow fever vaccine. CDR3s leave out the opening cysteine and the closing phenylalanine or tryptophan.

v_call cdr3_aa
TRBV20-1 SARFPGSNSPLH
TRBV4-1 ASSRLGDRYGYT
TRBV12-3/TRBV12-4 ASSFKGSEPQH
TRBV5-1 ASSSGTYGYT
TRBV2 ASSLGREGAF
TRBV11-2 ASSLEGTSGRNINTQY
TRBV4-2 ASSQTGQGWSDTQY
TRBV29-1 SVDGGASGGIGNEQF
TRBV27 ASSPTWTPYSSYNEQF
TRBV7-9 ASSDNRGLSTEAF
TRBV7-2 ASSLGRGGQPQH
TRBV4-1 ASSHPGLRGGAFQETQY
TRBV9 ASSPRTGSGGNTIY
TRBV19 ASSLPTGAPPSDLETQY
TRBV20-1 SARPPGGIHEQF
TRBV28 ASSRGMVGNEQF
TRBV10-3 AISGLAGGEETQY
TRBV18 ASSPQGTANTEAF
TRBV7-9 ASSLGTGDQPQH
TRBV7-6 ASSLGHLNTEAF
TRBV5-1 ASRISGGTDTQY
TRBV7-2 ASGPGEIKTQY
TRBV7-6 ASSWTGSTQY
TRBV5-4 ASSLDGASSNQPQH
TRBV7-9 ASSFYRGGEAF
TRBV20-1 SATGQPYNEQF
TRBV29-1 SASGTSGGDNEQF
TRBV5-1 ASSFGGVNTEAF
TRBV5-4 ASSPAVHGGAGELF
TRBV6-1 ASSQFRGTGIQH
TRBV7-2 ASSLGWGGEQF
TRBV6-5 ASSYSTGLGSYEQY
TRBV5-4 ASSLSAPGANVLT
TRBV3-1 ASSRDRGRTGELF
TRBV2 ARGTSGGASTQY